The clone carrying this T cell receptor (beta chain) was picked up many times. Its specificity is not known. This specimen belongs to a study of post-analysis software for immune sequencing data. Whole-study context: Relapsing-remitting, secondary progressive and progressive-relapsing multiple sclerosis courses were included. Study-wide results and limits: Controls' normalized Chao1 diversity significantly exceeded that of multiple sclerosis patients. By F measure, samples from a shared preparation batch strongly co-clustered. Five or six TRBV segments, TRBV5-6, TRBV5-1 and TRBV20-1 among them, were found more frequent in patients than controls.

The CDR3 spans 14 residues. CDR1 is SGHTA, CDR2 FQGNSA, per germline. Trimming removed 5 bases at V and 4 bases at J, with 14 bases between. Tagging with unique molecular identifiers was a feature of the TCR beta cDNA libraries. Using its own MiXCR run on the PCR reads, TCRdb lists one record per CDR3 protein. Of fewer than 850,000 distinct CDR3 sequences listed, 25% to 30% were seen once; the top ten hold more than 0.55%. Sequencing was performed on blood. The TCR originated in a girl aged 5-17 years with multiple sclerosis. The J gene is TRBJ1-2, the V gene TRBV7-2; tentatively, D is TRBD1 (5 bases). CDR3 nucleotides: TGTGCCAGCAGCCCCCCCGGGACTAGCTATGGCTACACCTTC. It encodes CASSPPGTSYGYTF.